Listed below are T cell receptor beta chains from one sample, sequenced in a study of blood T cell repertoires in COVID-19. Produced via immunoSEQ multiplex PCR; TCRdb's table is partial and in-frame only. The data hold more than 200,000 clones, with approximately 87% observed a single time. Source material: peripheral blood. These TCRs come from a woman in her sixties or seventies with active or convalescent COVID-19. CDR3s include the opening cysteine and the closing phenylalanine or tryptophan. A D gene is named only where the DNA matches it firmly. Where a row states a size, it is once, few, many or the class of an expanded clone; other rows omit it.

- TRBJ2-2 TRBV4-2 - TGTGCCAGCAGCCAAGATGGTAGCGACACCGGGGAGCTGTTTTTT CASSQDGSDTGELFF
- TRBJ2-5 TRBV7-9 - TGTGCCAGCAGCTCAGGGTCTCTCCGGGAGACCCAGTACTTC CASSSGSLRETQYF
TRBD1 TRBJ1-2 TRBV2 - TGTGCCAGCACGGAACAGGGGGGTGATGGCTACACCTTC CASTEQGGDGYTF
TRBD1 TRBJ1-2 TRBV4-3 - TGCGCCAGCAGCCAAGATCGGACTTGGGGACCAGGGACAGACTATGGCTACACCTTC CASSQDRTWGPGTDYGYTF
TRBD1 TRBJ1-6 TRBV5-8 once TGTGCCAGCAGCCCGCAGGGGGCAAATTCACCCCTCCACTTT CASSPQGANSPLHF
- TRBJ2-2 TRBV6-5 - TGTGCCAGCAGAACAGGGTGGGTTAACGGGGAGCTGTTTTTT CASRTGWVNGELFF
- TRBJ2-3 TRBV18 - TGTGCCAGCTCACCACCGTCGGCAGATACGCAGTATTTT CASSPPSADTQYF
- TRBJ1-6 TRBV7-2 - TGTGCTACCGGGGTGTCTAATTCACCCCTCCACTTT CATGVSNSPLHF
- TRBJ1-5 TRBV29-1 - TGCAGCGTTGGGGAGCATAGCAATCAGCCCCAGCATTTT CSVGEHSNQPQHF
TRBD1 TRBJ1-1 TRBV7-2 many TGTGCCAGCAGTCTTCAGGGGGCTGCTGAAGCTTTCTTT CASSLQGAAEAFF
- TRBJ1-1 TRBV3-1/TRBV3-2 once TGTGCCAGCAGCTTACGGGTCGTTTCTGAAGCTTTCTTT CASSLRVVSEAFF
TRBD1 TRBJ1-6 TRBV28 - TGTGCCAGCAGTACGGGGGACAGGGTAATCTCACCCCTCCACTTT CASSTGDRVISPLHF
- TRBJ2-6 TRBV20-1 - TGCAGTGCTAGTTTGGGGGCTCGATCTGGGGCCAACGTCCTGACTTTC CSASLGARSGANVLTF
TRBD1 TRBJ1-1 TRBV9 once TGTGCCAGCAGCTCGGGACAGGGGAGGACGAACACTGAAGCTTTCTTT CASSSGQGRTNTEAFF
TRBD2 TRBJ2-2 TRBV5-4 - TGTGCCAGCAGGGATCGATCTAGCGGGAACACCGGGGAGCTGTTTTTT CASRDRSSGNTGELFF
TRBD2 TRBJ2-7 TRBV4-3 - TGCGCCAGCAGCCAAACTAGCGGGGGACTCTACGAGCAGTACTTC CASSQTSGGLYEQYF
TRBD2 TRBJ2-1 TRBV7-9 - TGTGCCAGCAGCTTACGGTCGGGGCGGGAGGGCCGAAGAAATGAGCAGTTCTTC CASSLRSGREGRRNEQFF
TRBD1 TRBJ1-3 TRBV6-5 - TGTGCCAGCAGGTCTGACAGGGCTGGAAACACCATATATTTT CASRSDRAGNTIYF
- TRBJ1-1 TRBV6-5 - TGTGCCAGCAGTTACACCCCAGGGGACACTGAAGCTTTCTTT CASSYTPGDTEAFF
TRBD1 TRBJ1-2 TRBV5-1 - TGCGCCAGCAGCTTTTCGGGACAGGGGGCGCTGGGCTACACCTTC CASSFSGQGALGYTF
TRBD2 TRBJ2-1 TRBV7-6 - TGTGCCAGCAGTTCAGCGGGAGCTGGTGAGCAGTTCTTC CASSSAGAGEQFF
- TRBJ2-5 TRBV18 - TGTGCCAGCTCATTACAAGAGACCCAGTACTTC CASSLQETQYF
TRBD1 TRBJ2-1 TRBV20-1 - TGCAGTGCTAGTGGGGACAGGGCCCACAATGAGCAGTTCTTC CSASGDRAHNEQFF
TRBD2 TRBJ2-1 TRBV28 - TGTGCCAGCAGCTCACCGCGGACTAGCGGGAGTGGGTACAATGAGCAGTTCTTC CASSSPRTSGSGYNEQFF
TRBD1 TRBJ2-2 TRBV30 - TGTGCCTGGAGGAGGACAGGGGCCGGGGAGCTGTTTTTT CAWRRTGAGELFF
- TRBJ2-5 TRBV28 - TGTGCCAGCATAATGCAAGAGACCCAGTACTTC CASIMQETQYF
- TRBJ1-5 TRBV6-2/TRBV6-3 - TGTGCCAGCAGTTACGGCCGGGCAGGGTTGTATCAGCCCCAGCATTTT CASSYGRAGLYQPQHF
- TRBJ2-3 TRBV5-4 - TGTGCCAGCAGCTTGCGCGTGGGGGGGCAGGATACGCAGTATTTT CASSLRVGGQDTQYF
- TRBJ2-7 TRBV6-1 - TGTGCCAGCAGTGAATGGGGGGACCTAATCTACGAGCAGTACTTC CASSEWGDLIYEQYF
- TRBJ1-2 TRBV6-5 - TGTGCCAGCAGTTATTTGGGGGCGCGGGACTATGGCTACACCTTC CASSYLGARDYGYTF
TRBD1 TRBJ1-5 TRBV27 few TGTGCCAGCAGTTTGACAGGGGATCAGCCCCAGCATTTT CASSLTGDQPQHF
TRBD1 TRBJ1-1 TRBV27 - TGTGCCAGCAGTTTATTGGGACAGCTATTCGGTTATGGCACTGAAGCTTTCTTT CASSLLGQLFGYGTEAFF
TRBD1 TRBJ2-2 TRBV7-9 - TGTGCCAGCAGCCTCCCCCCCTGGCGGACAGGGGGCACCGGGGAGCTGTTTTTT CASSLPPWRTGGTGELFF
- TRBJ2-2 TRBV7-9 - TGTGCCAGCGGCCCAGCTTACGAGACAGCGAACACCGGGGAGCTGTTTTTT CASGPAYETANTGELFF
- TRBJ2-6 TRBV6-1 - TGTGCCAGCAGTGAAGCTGCAGGACAGGGGGCCAACGTCCTGACTTTC CASSEAAGQGANVLTF
- TRBJ1-2 TRBV5-1 - TGCGCCAGCAGCCCGGGGTCCTATGGCTACACCTTC CASSPGSYGYTF
- TRBJ1-2 TRBV6-5 - TGTGCCAGTTGGGGCATAAACTATGGCTACACCTTC CASWGINYGYTF
- TRBJ2-1 TRBV27 - TGTGCCAGCAGAGCTCAGCGGGCCTCCTACAATGAGCAGTTCTTC CASRAQRASYNEQFF
- TRBJ2-7 TRBV28 - TGTGCCAGCAGCTCCCCTACAGGGATTAGCAACGAGCAGTACTTC CASSSPTGISNEQYF
- TRBJ1-5 TRBV10-2 - TGCGCCACTGGGAAGCCAGGACACAATCAGCCCCAGCATTTT CATGKPGHNQPQHF
- TRBJ1-1 TRBV6-5 - TGTGCCAGCAGTTACTCGATTGCCATGGAGACTGAAGCTTTCTTT CASSYSIAMETEAFF
TRBD2 TRBJ2-1 TRBV2 - TGTGCCAGCCAAGGACTAGCGGGGGACAATGAGCAGTTCTTC CASQGLAGDNEQFF
TRBD1 TRBJ2-6 TRBV7-6 - TGTGCCAGCAGCACATCGGGACAGTTCTCTGGGGCCAACGTCCTGACTTTC CASSTSGQFSGANVLTF
- TRBJ1-2 TRBV15 - TGTGCCACCAGCTATAAGACAGTGGGATTCGTAGGCTACACCTTC CATSYKTVGFVGYTF
- TRBJ1-2 TRBV11-3 - TGTGCCAGCAGTTCAAAACTCCTTGAACAGTACTATGGCTACACCTTC CASSSKLLEQYYGYTF
- TRBJ2-2 TRBV10-3 - TGTGCCATCAAGCAATTACAGGGACCGAACACCGGGGAGCTGTTTTTT CAIKQLQGPNTGELFF
TRBD1 TRBJ1-2 TRBV27 - TGTGCCAGCAGTTCCGGGACAGCGAATGGCTACACCTTC CASSSGTANGYTF
TRBD1 TRBJ1-1 TRBV7-3 - TGTGCCAGCAGCTTAACGTCCGAGGGGGCGACTTTCTTT CASSLTSEGATFF
- TRBJ2-3 TRBV7-7 - TGTGCTAGCAGCATGGGGGGAGCGGAGACAGATACGCAGTATTTT CASSMGGAETDTQYF
- TRBJ1-2 TRBV5-6 - TGTGCCAGCAGCGGTTCTTTCACAGGCGACACCTTC CASSGSFTGDTF
TRBD2 TRBJ2-3 TRBV18 - TGTGCCAGCCCCGGGACTAGCGGCACAGATACGCAGTATTTT CASPGTSGTDTQYF
- TRBJ2-7 TRBV4-3 - TGCGCCAGCAGCCAAAACCCCCCACCCTCCGAGGACGAGCAGTACTTC CASSQNPPPSEDEQYF
- TRBJ1-2 TRBV27 - TGTGCCAGCAGACAGGGAGAACGCTATGGCTACACCTTC CASRQGERYGYTF
- TRBJ2-7 TRBV24-1 - TGTGCCACCAGTGATTCTAGCTCCTACGAGCAGTACTTC CATSDSSSYEQYF
- TRBJ2-5 TRBV30 - TGTGCCTGGAGAGAGTCCCCCGGAGAGACCCAGTACTTC CAWRESPGETQYF
TRBD2 TRBJ2-2 TRBV6-1 - TGTGCCAGCAGTGAAACCGCGCGACTAGCGGGATGGGACGGGGAGCTGTTTTTT CASSETARLAGWDGELFF
- TRBJ1-3 TRBV18 - TGTGCCAGCTCACCGACAGGTGACTCTGGAAACACCATATATTTT CASSPTGDSGNTIYF
- TRBJ2-2 TRBV7-7 few TGTGCTAGCAGCTTAGGCAGGGAGAACACCGGGGAGCTGTTTTTT CASSLGRENTGELFF
TRBD1 TRBJ1-2 TRBV6-6 - TGTGCCAGCAGTCCCATCTCCGGGACAGGTGAAAGAGTTTATGGCTACACCTTC CASSPISGTGERVYGYTF
- TRBJ1-2 TRBV30 few TGTGCCTGGAGTGTTAGCTATGGCTACACCTTC CAWSVSYGYTF